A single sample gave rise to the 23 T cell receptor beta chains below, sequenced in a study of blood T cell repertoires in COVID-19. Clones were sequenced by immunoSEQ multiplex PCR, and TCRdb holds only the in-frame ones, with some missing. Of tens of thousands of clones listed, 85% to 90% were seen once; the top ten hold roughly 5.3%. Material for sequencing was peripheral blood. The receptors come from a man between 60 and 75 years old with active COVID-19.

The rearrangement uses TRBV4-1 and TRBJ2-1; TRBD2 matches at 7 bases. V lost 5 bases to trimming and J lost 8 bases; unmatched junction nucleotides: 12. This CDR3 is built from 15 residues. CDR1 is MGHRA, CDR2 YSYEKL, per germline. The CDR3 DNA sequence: TGCGCCAGCAGCTACGGTAGGGAGGGCCCGGATGAGCAGTTCTTC. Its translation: CASSYGREGPDEQFF.

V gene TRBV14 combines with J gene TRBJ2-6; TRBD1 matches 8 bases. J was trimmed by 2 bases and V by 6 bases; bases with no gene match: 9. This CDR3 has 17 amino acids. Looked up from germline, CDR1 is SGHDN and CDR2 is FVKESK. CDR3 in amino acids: CASRPGTGVTGANVLTF. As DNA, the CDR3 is TGTGCCAGCAGACCCGGGACAGGAGTCACTGGGGCCAACGTCCTGACTTTC.

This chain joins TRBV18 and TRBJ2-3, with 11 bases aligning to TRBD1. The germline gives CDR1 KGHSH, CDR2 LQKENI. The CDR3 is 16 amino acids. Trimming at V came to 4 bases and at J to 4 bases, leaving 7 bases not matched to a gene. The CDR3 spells CASSQGQGARADTQYF. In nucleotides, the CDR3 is TGTGCCAGCTCACAAGGACAGGGGGCCAGGGCAGATACGCAGTATTTT.

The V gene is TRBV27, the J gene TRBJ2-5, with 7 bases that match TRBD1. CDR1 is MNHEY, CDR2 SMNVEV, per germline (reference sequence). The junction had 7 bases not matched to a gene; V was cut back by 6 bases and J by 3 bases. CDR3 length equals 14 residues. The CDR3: CASRPGGKKETQYF. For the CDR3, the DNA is TGTGCCAGCAGGCCAGGGGGTAAAAAAGAGACCCAGTACTTC.

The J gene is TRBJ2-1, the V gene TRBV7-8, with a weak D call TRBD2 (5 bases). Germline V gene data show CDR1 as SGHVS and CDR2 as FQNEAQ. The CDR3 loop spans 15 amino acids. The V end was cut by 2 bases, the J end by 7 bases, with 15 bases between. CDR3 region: CASSLSSSSYNEQFF. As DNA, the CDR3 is TGTGCCAGCAGCTTATCCTCTAGCAGTTATAATGAGCAGTTCTTC.

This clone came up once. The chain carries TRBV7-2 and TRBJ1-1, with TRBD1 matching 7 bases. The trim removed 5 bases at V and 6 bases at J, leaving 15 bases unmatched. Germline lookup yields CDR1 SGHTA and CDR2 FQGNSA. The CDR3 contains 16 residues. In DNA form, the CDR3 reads TGTGCCAGCAGCCCCCAGGGGGGCACTTGGGGTGCTGAAGCTTTCTTT. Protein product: CASSPQGGTWGAEAFF.

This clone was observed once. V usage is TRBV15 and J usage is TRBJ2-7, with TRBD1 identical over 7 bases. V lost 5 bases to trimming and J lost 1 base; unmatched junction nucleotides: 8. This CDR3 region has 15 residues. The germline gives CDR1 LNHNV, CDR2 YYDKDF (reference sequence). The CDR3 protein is CATSLSPGQSYEQYF. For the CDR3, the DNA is TGTGCCACCAGCCTATCACCGGGACAGTCCTACGAGCAGTACTTC.

CDR3 nucleotides: TGTGCCAGCAGTCAAAGGGGCCAGCCTGGAAACACCATATATTTT. Its translation is CASSQRGQPGNTIYF. V and J are TRBV11-1 and TRBJ1-3; D might be TRBD1 (5 bases). Trimming took 6 bases from V and 2 from J, leaving 14 bases between them. There are 15 residues in the CDR3. Germline CDR1 SGHAT, CDR2 FQDESV (reference sequence).

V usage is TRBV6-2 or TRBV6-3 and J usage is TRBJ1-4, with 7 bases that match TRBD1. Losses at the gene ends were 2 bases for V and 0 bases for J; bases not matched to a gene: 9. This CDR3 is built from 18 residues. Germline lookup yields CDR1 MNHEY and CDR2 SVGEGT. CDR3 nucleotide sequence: TGTGCCAGCAGTTACACATGGGACAGCGATACAACTAATGAAAAACTGTTTTTT. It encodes CASSYTWDSDTTNEKLFF.

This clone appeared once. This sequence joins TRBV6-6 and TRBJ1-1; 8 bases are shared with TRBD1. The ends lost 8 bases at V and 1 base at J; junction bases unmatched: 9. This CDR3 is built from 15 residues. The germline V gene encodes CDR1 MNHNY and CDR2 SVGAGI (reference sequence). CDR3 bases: TGTGCCAGCCGGTCGAGGACAGGGAGGAACACTGAAGCTTTCTTT. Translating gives CASRSRTGRNTEAFF.

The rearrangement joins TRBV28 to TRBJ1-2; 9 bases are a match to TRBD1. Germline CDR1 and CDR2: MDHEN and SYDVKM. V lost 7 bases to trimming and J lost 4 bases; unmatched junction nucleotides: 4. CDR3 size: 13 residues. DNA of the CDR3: TGTGCCAGCACCACAGGGGGCGGCTATGGCTACACCTTC. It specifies CASTTGGGYGYTF.

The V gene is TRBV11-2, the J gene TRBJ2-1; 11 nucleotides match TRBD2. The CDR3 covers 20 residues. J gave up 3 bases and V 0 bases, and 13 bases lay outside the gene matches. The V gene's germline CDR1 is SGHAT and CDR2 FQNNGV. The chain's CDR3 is CASSLEGPTIAGGLYNEQFF. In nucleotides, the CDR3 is TGTGCCAGCAGCTTAGAGGGGCCAACCATAGCGGGAGGGCTCTACAATGAGCAGTTCTTC.

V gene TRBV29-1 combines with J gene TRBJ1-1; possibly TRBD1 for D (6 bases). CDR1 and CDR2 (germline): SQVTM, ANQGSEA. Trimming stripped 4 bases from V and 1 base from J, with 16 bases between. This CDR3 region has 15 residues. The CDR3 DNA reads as TGCAGCGTTGCACAGGGAAAGCCCTCGAACACTGAAGCTTTCTTT. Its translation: CSVAQGKPSNTEAFF.

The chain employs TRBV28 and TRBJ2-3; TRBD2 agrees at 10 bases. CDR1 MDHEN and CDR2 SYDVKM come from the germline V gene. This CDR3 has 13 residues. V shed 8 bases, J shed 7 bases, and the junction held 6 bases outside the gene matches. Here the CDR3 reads CASDGLAVHTQYF. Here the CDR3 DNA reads TGTGCCAGCGATGGACTAGCGGTACATACGCAGTATTTT.

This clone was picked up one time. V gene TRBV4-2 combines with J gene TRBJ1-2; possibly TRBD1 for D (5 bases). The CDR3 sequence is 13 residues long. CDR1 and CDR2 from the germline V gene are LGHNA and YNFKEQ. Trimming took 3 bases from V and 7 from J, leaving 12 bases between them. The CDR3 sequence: CASSQEQDTGYTF. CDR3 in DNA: TGTGCCAGCAGCCAGGAACAGGATACTGGCTACACCTTC.

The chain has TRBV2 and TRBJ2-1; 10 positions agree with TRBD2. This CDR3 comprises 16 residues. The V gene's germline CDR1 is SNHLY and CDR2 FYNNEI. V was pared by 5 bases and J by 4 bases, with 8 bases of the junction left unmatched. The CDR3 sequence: CASSQREGLLYNEQFF. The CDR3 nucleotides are TGTGCCAGCAGTCAGCGGGAGGGCCTCTTATACAATGAGCAGTTCTTC.

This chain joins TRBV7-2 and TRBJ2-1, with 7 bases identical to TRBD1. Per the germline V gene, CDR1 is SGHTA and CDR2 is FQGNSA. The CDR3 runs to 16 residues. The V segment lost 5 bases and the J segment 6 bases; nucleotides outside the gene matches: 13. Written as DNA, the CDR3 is TGTGCCAGCAGCCAGAAGCCTGGGACAGTCCCCAATGAGCAGTTCTTC. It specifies CASSQKPGTVPNEQFF.

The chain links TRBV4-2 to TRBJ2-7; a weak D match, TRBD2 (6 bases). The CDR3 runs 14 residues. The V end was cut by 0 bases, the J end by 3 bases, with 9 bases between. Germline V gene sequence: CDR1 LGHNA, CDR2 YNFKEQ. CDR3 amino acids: CASSQDWGVYEQYF. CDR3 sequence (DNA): TGTGCCAGCAGCCAAGATTGGGGGGTCTACGAGCAGTACTTC.

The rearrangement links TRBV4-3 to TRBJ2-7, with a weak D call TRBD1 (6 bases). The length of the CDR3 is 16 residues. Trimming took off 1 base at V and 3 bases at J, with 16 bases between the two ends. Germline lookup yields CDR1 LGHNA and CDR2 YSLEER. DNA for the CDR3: TGCGCCAGCAGCCAAGGATGGCTGAGGGACAACTACGAGCAGTACTTC. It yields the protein CASSQGWLRDNYEQYF.

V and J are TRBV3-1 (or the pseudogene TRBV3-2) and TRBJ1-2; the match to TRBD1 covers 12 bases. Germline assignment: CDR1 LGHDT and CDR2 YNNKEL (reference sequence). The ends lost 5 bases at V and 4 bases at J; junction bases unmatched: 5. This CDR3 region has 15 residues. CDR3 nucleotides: TGTGCCAGCAGCTCCCGGGACAGGGGGCTCTATGGCTACACCTTC. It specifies CASSSRDRGLYGYTF.

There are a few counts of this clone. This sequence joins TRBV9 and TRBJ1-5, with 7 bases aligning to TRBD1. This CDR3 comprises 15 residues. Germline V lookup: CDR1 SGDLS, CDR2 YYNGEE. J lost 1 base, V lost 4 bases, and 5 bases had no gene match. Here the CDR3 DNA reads TGTGCCAGCAGCAAAGGGACAGTCAGCAATCAGCCCCAGCATTTT. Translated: CASSKGTVSNQPQHF.

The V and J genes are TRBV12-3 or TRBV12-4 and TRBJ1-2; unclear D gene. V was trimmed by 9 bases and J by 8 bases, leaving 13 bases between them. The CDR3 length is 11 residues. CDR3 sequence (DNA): TGTGCCAGTTCGCCGGCCGGGGGCTACACCTTC. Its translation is CASSPAGGYTF.

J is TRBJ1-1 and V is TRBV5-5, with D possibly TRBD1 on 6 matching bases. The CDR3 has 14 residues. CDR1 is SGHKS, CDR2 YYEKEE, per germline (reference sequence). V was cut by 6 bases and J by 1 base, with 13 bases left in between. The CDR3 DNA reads TGTGCCAGCACCCTGCAGGGGAGGAACACTGAAGCTTTCTTT. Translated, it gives CASTLQGRNTEAFF.